The 26 T cell receptor beta chains below all came from one sample that was sequenced in a study of identifying expanded T cells in peripheral blood. Libraries were prepared by immunoSEQ multiplex PCR; TCRdb keeps only in-frame clonotypes and omits some of them. Here the sample spans some 130,000 clones, about 88% being singletons. The sequencing sample was made of blood. Source of these receptors: a person aged 18 to 70 in good health.

The chain has TRBV5-4 and TRBJ2-1, with D uncertain. V was trimmed by 4 bases and J by 5 bases, leaving 16 bases between them. The CDR3 is made up of 15 amino acids. CDR1 is SGHNT and CDR2 is YYREEE in the germline V gene (reference sequence). The CDR3 is CASSLRIPRNNEQFF. The CDR3, as DNA: TGTGCCAGCAGCCTCCGAATACCCCGAAACAATGAGCAGTTCTTC.

The V gene is TRBV6-6, the J gene TRBJ2-3; D possibly corresponds to TRBD2 (6 bases). The CDR3 extends over 14 amino acids. Germline V CDR1 and CDR2: MNHNY, SVGAGI (reference sequence). Trimming took 6 bases from V and 2 from J, leaving 12 bases between them. The CDR3 DNA reads TGTGCCAGCAGCCAACTAGCCGTCACAGATACGCAGTATTTT. This encodes CASSQLAVTDTQYF.

The rearrangement joins TRBV30 to TRBJ2-1; 16 bases map to TRBD2. V was pared by 1 base and J by 4 bases, with 7 bases of the junction left unmatched. Germline CDR1 GTSNPN, CDR2 SVGIG (reference sequence). This CDR3 contains 18 residues. CDR3 amino acids: CAWSAPGLAGGPYNEQFF. Written as DNA, the CDR3 is TGTGCCTGGAGTGCGCCGGGACTAGCGGGGGGGCCGTACAATGAGCAGTTCTTC.

The rearrangement links TRBV7-3 to TRBJ2-2, with D tentatively TRBD2 (6 bases). CDR3 length: 15 amino acids. V dropped 5 bases and J dropped 7 bases, with 17 bases sitting between them. Germline V gene data show CDR1 as SGHTA and CDR2 as FQGTGA. CDR3 sequence: CASSPGSGLGGELFF. The CDR3, as DNA: TGTGCCAGCAGCCCCGGTAGCGGTCTGGGCGGGGAGCTGTTTTTT.

V usage is TRBV7-9 and J usage is TRBJ1-1, with a possible D match to TRBD1 (5 bases). Between the trimmed V and J ends, which lost 5 bases and 3 bases, there was a span of 13 bases. The CDR3 sequence is 14 residues long. Germline V gene lookup returns CDR1 SEHNR and CDR2 FQNEAQ (reference sequence). CDR3 sequence reads: CASSPVGGDTEAFF. The DNA of the CDR3 is TGTGCCAGCAGCCCTGTTGGGGGTGACACTGAAGCTTTCTTT.

The chain carries TRBV11-1 and TRBJ2-1, with D perhaps TRBD2 (6 bases). The CDR3 sequence is 16 residues long. From germline, CDR1 is SGHAT and CDR2 FQDESV (reference sequence). The V gene lost 5 bases and the J gene lost 9 bases, with 23 bases spanning the gap. CDR3 nucleotides: TGTGCCAGCAGCCCACAGGCGGGAACCGGGCGGGGTGAGCAGTTCTTC. Protein sequence: CASSPQAGTGRGEQFF.

The chain carries TRBV19 and TRBJ1-1, with D possibly matching TRBD1 (5 bases). The CDR3 sequence is 13 residues long. V lost 4 bases to trimming and J lost 6 bases, with 12 bases between them. Germline values: CDR1 LNHDA, CDR2 SQIVND (reference sequence). The CDR3 region has the DNA TGTGCCAGTAGTACCGGGGCGGCCGCTGAAGCTTTCTTT. Translation: CASSTGAAAEAFF. Full variable domain (rest looked up from reference TRBV19 and TRBJ1-1): DGGITQSPKYLFRKEGQNVTLSCEQNLNHDAMYWYRQDPGQGLRLIYYSQIVNDFQKGDIAEGYSVSREKKESFPLTVTSAQKNPTAFYLCASSTGAAAEAFFGQGTRLTVV.

The chain employs TRBV19 and TRBJ1-1, with no clear D. V lost 8 bases, J lost 3 bases, and 13 bases lay in between. CDR1 is LNHDA and CDR2 is SQIVND in the germline V gene (reference sequence). CDR3 length equals 13 residues. The CDR3 DNA reads as TGTGCCAGTCTTCCCGGACGTGACACTGAAGCTTTCTTT. The encoded protein is CASLPGRDTEAFF. The variable domain in full, completed from reference TRBV19 and TRBJ1-1, reads DGGITQSPKYLFRKEGQNVTLSCEQNLNHDAMYWYRQDPGQGLRLIYYSQIVNDFQKGDIAEGYSVSREKKESFPLTVTSAQKNPTAFYLCASLPGRDTEAFFGQGTRLTVV.

The chain employs TRBV18 and TRBJ2-2, with a possible D match to TRBD1 (5 bases). CDR1 is KGHSH, CDR2 LQKENI, per germline. The CDR3 is made up of 15 amino acids. Trimming cost V 4 bases and J 2 bases, with 11 bases left between them. CDR3 bases: TGTGCCAGCTCACGGACACTCGAAAACACCGGGGAGCTGTTTTTT. As protein: CASSRTLENTGELFF.

The CDR3 DNA sequence: TGTGCCAGCAGTCTTGGGGTCAACTATGGCTACACCTTC. It codes for CASSLGVNYGYTF. The rearrangement joins TRBV28 to TRBJ1-2; D remains unclear. Trimming removed 5 bases from V and 2 bases from J, with 9 bases in between. The V gene's germline CDR1 is MDHEN and CDR2 SYDVKM. This CDR3 has 13 residues.

The V and J genes are TRBV15 and TRBJ2-2; D unclear. The germline CDR1 and CDR2 sequences are LNHNV and YYDKDF (reference sequence). The CDR3 covers 14 residues. The V end lost 3 bases, the J end lost 3 bases, and 8 bases lay between the germline ends. The DNA for the CDR3 is TGTGCCACCAGCAGGCGACCAGACACCGGGGAGCTGTTTTTT. This encodes CATSRRPDTGELFF.

The chain joins TRBV6-1 to TRBJ2-7, with TRBD2 matching over 8 bases. With V trimmed by 2 bases and J by 0 bases, 6 bases remained unmatched. Germline-derived CDR1 and CDR2 are MNHNS and SASEGT. This CDR3 is 16 amino acids long. The CDR3 is CASSERRGTSSYEQYF. The CDR3 coding sequence is TGTGCCAGCAGTGAAAGGAGGGGGACTAGCTCCTACGAGCAGTACTTC.

The chain uses TRBV30 and TRBJ2-5; 7 bases are a match to TRBD1. J lost 0 bases, V lost 4 bases, and 8 bases had no gene match. Germline loops: CDR1 GTSNPN, CDR2 SVGIG (reference sequence). The CDR3 is 15 amino acids. The CDR3 DNA reads TGTGCCTGGAACAGACAGGGTTCTTACCAAGAGACCCAGTACTTC. This translates into CAWNRQGSYQETQYF.

The chain joins TRBV15 to TRBJ2-4, with D perhaps matching TRBD2 (6 bases). The germline gives CDR1 LNHNV, CDR2 YYDKDF (reference sequence). The V end was cut by 8 bases, the J end by 8 bases, with 13 bases between. CDR3 length: 12 residues. CDR3 amino acids: CATGDRRDIQYF. CDR3 DNA sequence: TGTGCCACCGGGGATAGGAGGGACATTCAGTACTTC.

V gene TRBV4-3 combines with J gene TRBJ1-2, with a possible D match to TRBD1 (5 bases). Per germline, CDR1 LGHNA and CDR2 YSLEER. The length of the CDR3 is 18 residues. With 0 bases removed from V and 5 bases from J, the gap between germline ends came to 22 bases. The CDR3 sequence: CASSQDWGDSRLSYGYTF. DNA for the CDR3: TGCGCCAGCAGCCAAGATTGGGGGGACTCTCGCCTGAGTTATGGCTACACCTTC.

The rearrangement uses TRBV29-1 and TRBJ2-4, with D unresolved. The V end was cut by 6 bases, the J end by 9 bases, with 12 bases between. Germline V gene sequence: CDR1 SQVTM, CDR2 ANQGSEA. The CDR3 extends over 11 amino acids. CDR3 sequence: CSVGRDGIQYF. DNA of the CDR3: TGCAGCGTGGGCCGTGATGGCATTCAGTACTTC.

The chain has TRBV6-5 and TRBJ2-7; 7 nucleotides align to TRBD1. The CDR3 sequence is 15 residues long. V lost 0 bases, J lost 5 bases, and 7 bases stayed unmatched. Germline loops: CDR1 MNHEY, CDR2 SVGAGI. The CDR3 coding sequence is TGTGCCAGCAGTTACTCGACAGGGATGGTCAACGAGCAGTACTTC. This gives the protein CASSYSTGMVNEQYF.

This chain uses TRBV5-1 with TRBJ1-4, with 9 bases that match TRBD1. Germline V gives CDR1 SGHRS, CDR2 YFSETQ. V dropped 4 bases and J dropped 4; count of bases not matched to a gene: 5. This CDR3 region has 15 residues. CDR3 DNA: TGCGCCAGCAGCATACAGGGGGCGATTAATGAAAAACTGTTTTTT. Translated, it gives CASSIQGAINEKLFF.

The J gene is TRBJ2-5, the V gene TRBV2, with D possibly being TRBD1 (6 bases). The CDR3 totals 14 residues. The V gene lost 7 bases and the J gene lost 2 bases, with 14 bases spanning the gap. CDR1 and CDR2 (germline): SNHLY, FYNNEI. As DNA, the CDR3 is TGTGCCAGCACCTCGGACAGAGTTCAAGAGACCCAGTACTTC. It codes for CASTSDRVQETQYF.

Relative to its sample, this clone is medium-sized. This chain uses TRBV9 with TRBJ1-2; possibly TRBD1 for D (5 bases). The V and J ends lost 3 bases and 4 bases respectively, with 7 bases between them. Germline V lookup: CDR1 SGDLS, CDR2 YYNGEE. The CDR3 sequence is 12 residues long. The CDR3 DNA is TGTGCCAGCAGCGGAGGGACCTATGGCTACACCTTC. The encoded protein is CASSGGTYGYTF. The full variable domain, its missing parts supplied by reference TRBV9 and TRBJ1-2, is DSGVTQTPKHLITATGQRVTLRCSPRSGDLSVYWYQQSLDQGLQFLIQYYNGEERAKGNILERFSAQQFPDLHSELNLSSLELGDSALYFCASSGGTYGYTFGSGTRLTVV.

This clone has just a few counts. V and J are TRBV27 and TRBJ2-7, with 7 nucleotides matching TRBD2. Losses at the gene ends were 0 bases for V and 2 bases for J; bases not matched to a gene: 7. CDR1 is MNHEY and CDR2 is SMNVEV in the germline V gene (reference sequence). The CDR3 extends over 16 amino acids. The CDR3 spells CASSLSIAGFAYEQYF. The CDR3, as DNA: TGTGCCAGCAGTTTATCGATAGCGGGTTTCGCCTACGAGCAGTACTTC.

The chain carries TRBV6-1 and TRBJ2-2; TRBD1 aligns across 9 bases. This CDR3 contains 14 residues. J was trimmed by 6 bases and V by 6 bases; bases with no gene match: 5. Germline V gene lookup returns CDR1 MNHNS and CDR2 SASEGT. The CDR3 coding sequence is TGTGCCAGCAGCCGGACAGGGGCCGCCGGGGAGCTGTTTTTT. Translating gives CASSRTGAAGELFF.

This clone appeared once. This chain uses TRBV15 with TRBJ2-1; D is unclear. The CDR3 is made up of 16 amino acids. The V and J ends lost 5 bases and 1 base respectively, with 15 bases between them. Germline CDR1 reads LNHNV; CDR2 reads YYDKDF (reference sequence). CDR3 coding DNA: TGTGCCACCAGCTGGGGAAGGCTGCGGTCCTACAATGAGCAGTTCTTC. Its protein is CATSWGRLRSYNEQFF.

The gene calls are TRBV6-5 and TRBJ1-3, with D uncertain. The CDR3 is 15 residues long. Germline lookup yields CDR1 MNHEY and CDR2 SVGAGI. V shed 3 bases and J shed 0 bases, with 9 bases lying between them. This chain's CDR3 is CASSYDTDSGNTIYF. The CDR3 DNA reads TGTGCCAGCAGTTATGACACAGACTCTGGAAACACCATATATTTT.

This rearrangement joins TRBV4-2 to TRBJ2-1; 9 nucleotides align to TRBD1. CDR1 LGHNA and CDR2 YNFKEQ come from the germline V gene. CDR3 length: 16 amino acids. V trimming: 4 bases; J trimming: 8 bases; junction bases outside the gene matches: 12. CDR3 nucleotide sequence: TGTGCCAGCAGCCTAAATCCGGGACAGGGAGGCGATGAGCAGTTCTTC. Protein: CASSLNPGQGGDEQFF.

This sequence joins TRBV6-5 and TRBJ1-3; unclear D gene. With 0 bases removed from V and 1 base from J, the gap between germline ends came to 10 bases. This CDR3 is built from 16 residues. Germline-derived CDR1 and CDR2 are MNHEY and SVGAGI. CDR3 residues: CASSYSITQSGNTIYF. The CDR3 nucleotides are TGTGCCAGCAGTTACTCGATCACACAATCTGGAAACACCATATATTTT.